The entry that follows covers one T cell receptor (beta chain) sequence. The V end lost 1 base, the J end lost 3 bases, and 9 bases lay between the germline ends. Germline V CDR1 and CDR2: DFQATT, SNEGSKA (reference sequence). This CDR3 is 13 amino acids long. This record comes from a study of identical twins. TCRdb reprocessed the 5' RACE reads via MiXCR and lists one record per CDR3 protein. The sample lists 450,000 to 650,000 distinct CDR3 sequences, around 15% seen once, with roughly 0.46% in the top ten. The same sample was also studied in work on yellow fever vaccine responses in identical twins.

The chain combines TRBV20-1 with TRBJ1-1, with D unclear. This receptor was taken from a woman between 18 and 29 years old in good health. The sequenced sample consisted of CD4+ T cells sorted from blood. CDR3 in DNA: TGCAGTGCTAGAGCTCAAGGTTACACTGAAGCTTTCTTT. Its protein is CSARAQGYTEAFF.